The entry below describes one T cell receptor (beta chain). Authors' analysis steps: Reference gene primer amplification gave nucleated cell count estimates. Some clones are missing from TCRdb's copy, which holds only in-frame ones; the method was immunoSEQ multiplex PCR. That table supplies the V and J calls and clone size; D and trimming were determined from the DNA. Seen here are about 140,000 clones, roughly 80% observed once, and the top ten hold approximately 9%. These data belong to a study of blood T cell repertoires in COVID-19. Study details: There were acute and convalescent COVID-19 samples, and they came from the United States, Italy and Spain.

This sequence was found in a woman aged 45 to 65 with active or convalescent COVID-19. Input material: peripheral blood.

CDR3 DNA: TGTGCCAGTAGTATAGGGAGGGCGGGTCAGCCCCAGCATTTT. This codes for CASSIGRAGQPQHF. The chain is built from TRBV19 and TRBJ1-5; D is uncertain. Trimming took 1 base from V and 6 from J, leaving 10 bases between them. The CDR3 has 14 residues. Germline V gene lookup returns CDR1 LNHDA and CDR2 SQIVND (reference sequence). Full variable domain (missing parts from reference TRBV19 and TRBJ1-5): DGGITQSPKYLFRKEGQNVTLSCEQNLNHDAMYWYRQDPGQGLRLIYYSQIVNDFQKGDIAEGYSVSREKKESFPLTVTSAQKNPTAFYLCASSIGRAGQPQHFGDGTRLSIL.